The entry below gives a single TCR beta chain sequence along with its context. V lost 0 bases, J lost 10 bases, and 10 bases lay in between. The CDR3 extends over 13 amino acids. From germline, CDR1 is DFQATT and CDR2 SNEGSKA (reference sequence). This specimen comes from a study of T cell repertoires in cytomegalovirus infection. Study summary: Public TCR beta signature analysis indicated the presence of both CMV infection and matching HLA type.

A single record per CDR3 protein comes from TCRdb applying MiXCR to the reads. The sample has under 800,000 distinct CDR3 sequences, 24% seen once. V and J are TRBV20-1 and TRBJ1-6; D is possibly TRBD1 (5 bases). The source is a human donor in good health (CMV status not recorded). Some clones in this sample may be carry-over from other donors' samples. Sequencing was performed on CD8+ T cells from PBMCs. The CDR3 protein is CSARDGADSPLHF. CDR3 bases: TGCAGTGCTAGAGATGGGGCCGACTCACCCCTCCACTTT.